The clone carrying this T cell receptor beta chain was observed a handful of times. Its specificity is unknown. This sample is drawn from a study of T-cell reconstitution after alpha-beta-depleted transplantation in children. Study conclusions and caveats: After one year, T-cell counts and TCRbeta diversity mostly came from new T cells. Two months or so post-transplant, alpha-beta T cells reportedly derived from several hundred expanded graft clones.

Unique molecular identifiers featured in how the TCRbeta library was prepared. TCRdb independently ran MiXCR on the PCR reads; one entry per CDR3 protein. The sample lists hundreds of thousands of distinct CDR3 sequences; around 13% were seen once. The CDR3 has 14 residues. The J segment lost 5 bases and the V segment lost 6 bases, leaving 5 bases of the junction unmatched. Sample: PBMCs, mostly from graft donor cells, taken 360 days after TCRalphabeta/CD19-depleted stem cell transplant. The chain combines TRBV12-3 or TRBV12-4 with TRBJ2-7, with TRBD2 matching over 12 bases. This TCR was recovered from a male patient aged 5 to 17 who had a stem cell transplant for acute myeloid leukemia, so the T cells may come from the graft donor. CDR3 region: CASRSSGRADEQYF. The CDR3 DNA follows: TGTGCCAGCAGGTCTAGCGGGAGGGCCGACGAGCAGTACTTC.